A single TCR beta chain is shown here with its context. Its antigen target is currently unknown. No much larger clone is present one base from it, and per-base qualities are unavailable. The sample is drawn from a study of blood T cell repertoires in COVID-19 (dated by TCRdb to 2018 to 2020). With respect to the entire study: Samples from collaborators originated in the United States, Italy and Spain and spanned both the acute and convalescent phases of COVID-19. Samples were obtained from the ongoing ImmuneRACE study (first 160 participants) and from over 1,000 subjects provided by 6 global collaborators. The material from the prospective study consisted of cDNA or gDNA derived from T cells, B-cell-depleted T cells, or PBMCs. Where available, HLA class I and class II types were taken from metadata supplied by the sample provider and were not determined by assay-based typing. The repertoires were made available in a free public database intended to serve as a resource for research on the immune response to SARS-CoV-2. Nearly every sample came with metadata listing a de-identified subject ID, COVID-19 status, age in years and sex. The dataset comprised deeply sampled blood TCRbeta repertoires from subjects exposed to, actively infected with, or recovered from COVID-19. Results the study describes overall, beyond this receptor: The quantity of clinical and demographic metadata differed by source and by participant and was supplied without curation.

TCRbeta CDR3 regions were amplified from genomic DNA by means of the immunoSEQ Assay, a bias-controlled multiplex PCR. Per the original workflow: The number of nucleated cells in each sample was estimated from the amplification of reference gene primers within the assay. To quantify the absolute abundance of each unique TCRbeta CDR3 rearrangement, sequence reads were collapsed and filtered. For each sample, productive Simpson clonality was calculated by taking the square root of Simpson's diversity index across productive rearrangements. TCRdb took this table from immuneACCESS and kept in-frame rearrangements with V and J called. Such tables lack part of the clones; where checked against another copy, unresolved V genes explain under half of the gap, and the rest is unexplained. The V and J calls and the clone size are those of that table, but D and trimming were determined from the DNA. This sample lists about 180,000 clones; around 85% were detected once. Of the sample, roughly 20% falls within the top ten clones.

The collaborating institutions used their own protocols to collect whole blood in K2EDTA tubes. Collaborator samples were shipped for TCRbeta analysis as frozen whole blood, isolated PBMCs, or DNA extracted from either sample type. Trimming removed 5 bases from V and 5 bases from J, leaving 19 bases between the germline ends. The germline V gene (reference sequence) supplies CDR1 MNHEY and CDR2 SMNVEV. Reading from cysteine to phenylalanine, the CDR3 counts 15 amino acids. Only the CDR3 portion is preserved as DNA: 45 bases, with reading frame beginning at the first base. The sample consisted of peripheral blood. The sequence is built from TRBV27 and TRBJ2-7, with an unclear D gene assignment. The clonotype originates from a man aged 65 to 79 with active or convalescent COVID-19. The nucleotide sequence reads TGTGCCAGCAGTCCGACGGAGAGGCGGAACCACGAGCAGTACTTC. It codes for CASSPTERRNHEQYF.